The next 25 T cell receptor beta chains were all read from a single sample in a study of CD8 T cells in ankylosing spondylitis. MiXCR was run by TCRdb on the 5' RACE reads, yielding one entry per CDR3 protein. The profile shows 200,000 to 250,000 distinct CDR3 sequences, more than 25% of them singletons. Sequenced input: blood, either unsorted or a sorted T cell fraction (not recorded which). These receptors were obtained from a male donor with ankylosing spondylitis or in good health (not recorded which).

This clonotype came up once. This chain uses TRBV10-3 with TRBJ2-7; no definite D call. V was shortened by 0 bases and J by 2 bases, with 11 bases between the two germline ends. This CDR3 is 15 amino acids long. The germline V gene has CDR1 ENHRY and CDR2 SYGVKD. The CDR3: CAISESAPEAYEQYF. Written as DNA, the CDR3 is TGTGCCATCAGTGAGTCGGCCCCCGAGGCCTACGAGCAGTACTTC.

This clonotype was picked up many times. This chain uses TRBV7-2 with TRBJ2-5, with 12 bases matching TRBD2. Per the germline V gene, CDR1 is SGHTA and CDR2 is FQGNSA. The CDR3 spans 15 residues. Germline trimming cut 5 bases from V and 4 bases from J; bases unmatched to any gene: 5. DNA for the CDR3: TGTGCCAGCAGCATGACTAGCGGGAGTGTAGAGACCCAGTACTTC. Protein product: CASSMTSGSVETQYF.

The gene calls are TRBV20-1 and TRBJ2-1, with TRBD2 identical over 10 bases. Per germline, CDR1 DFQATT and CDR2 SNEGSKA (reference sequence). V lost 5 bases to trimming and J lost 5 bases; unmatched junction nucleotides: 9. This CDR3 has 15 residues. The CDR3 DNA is TGCAGTGCTGAAGCCGGGACTAGCGAACACAATGAGCAGTTCTTC. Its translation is CSAEAGTSEHNEQFF.

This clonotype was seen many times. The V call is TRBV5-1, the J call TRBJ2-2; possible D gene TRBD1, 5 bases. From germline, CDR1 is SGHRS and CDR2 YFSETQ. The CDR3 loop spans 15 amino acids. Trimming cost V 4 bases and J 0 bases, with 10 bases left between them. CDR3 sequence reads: CASSIDSTNTGELFF. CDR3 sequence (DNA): TGCGCCAGCAGCATTGACAGCACGAACACCGGGGAGCTGTTTTTT.

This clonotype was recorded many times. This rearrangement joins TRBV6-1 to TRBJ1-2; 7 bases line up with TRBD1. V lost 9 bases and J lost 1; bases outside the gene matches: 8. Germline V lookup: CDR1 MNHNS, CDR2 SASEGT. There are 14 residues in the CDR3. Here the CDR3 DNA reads TGTGCCAGTCGCCGGGACAGCTATAACTATGGCTACACCTTC. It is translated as CASRRDSYNYGYTF.

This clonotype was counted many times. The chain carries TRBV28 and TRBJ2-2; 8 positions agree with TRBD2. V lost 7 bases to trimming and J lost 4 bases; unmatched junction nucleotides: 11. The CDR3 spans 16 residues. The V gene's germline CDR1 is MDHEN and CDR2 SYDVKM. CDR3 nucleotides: TGTGCCAGCAAGAGGGGAGGCGGGAGGATCACCGGGGAGCTGTTTTTT. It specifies CASKRGGGRITGELFF.

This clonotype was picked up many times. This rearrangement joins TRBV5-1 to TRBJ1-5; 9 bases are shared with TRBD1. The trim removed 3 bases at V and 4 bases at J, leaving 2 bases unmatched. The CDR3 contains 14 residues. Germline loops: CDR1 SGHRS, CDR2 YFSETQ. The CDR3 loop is CASSSGTGNQPQHF. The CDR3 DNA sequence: TGCGCCAGCAGCTCGGGGACAGGGAATCAGCCCCAGCATTTT. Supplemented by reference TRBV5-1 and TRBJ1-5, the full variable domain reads KAGVTQTPRYLIKTRGQQVTLSCSPISGHRSVSWYQQTPGQGLQFLFEYFSETQRNKGNFPGRFSGRQFSNSRSEMNVSTLELGDSALYLCASSSGTGNQPQHFGDGTRLSIL.

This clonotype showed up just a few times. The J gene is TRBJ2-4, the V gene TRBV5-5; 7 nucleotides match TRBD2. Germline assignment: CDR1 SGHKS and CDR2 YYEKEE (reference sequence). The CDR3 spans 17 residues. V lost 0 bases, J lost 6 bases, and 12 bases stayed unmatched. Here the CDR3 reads CASSLGGGGAGINIQYF. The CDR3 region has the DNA TGTGCCAGCAGCTTGGGCGGGGGTGGGGCAGGGATAAACATTCAGTACTTC.

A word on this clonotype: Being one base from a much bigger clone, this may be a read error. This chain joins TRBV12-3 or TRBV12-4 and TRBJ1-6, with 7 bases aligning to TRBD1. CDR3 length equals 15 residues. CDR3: CATARGQTDNSHLHF. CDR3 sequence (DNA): TGTGCCACCGCCAGGGGACAGACTGATAATTCACACCTCCACTTT.

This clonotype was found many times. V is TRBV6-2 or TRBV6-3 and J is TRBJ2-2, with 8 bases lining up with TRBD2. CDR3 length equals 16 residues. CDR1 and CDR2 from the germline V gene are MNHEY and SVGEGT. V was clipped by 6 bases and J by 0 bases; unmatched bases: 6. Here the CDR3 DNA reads TGTGCCAGCAGCTGGACTAGCTCTTCGAACACCGGGGAGCTGTTTTTT. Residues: CASSWTSSSNTGELFF.

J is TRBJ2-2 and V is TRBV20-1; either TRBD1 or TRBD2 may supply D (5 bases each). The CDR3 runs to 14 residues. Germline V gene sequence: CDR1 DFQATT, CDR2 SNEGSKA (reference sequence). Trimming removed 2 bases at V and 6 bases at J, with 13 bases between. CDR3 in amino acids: CSARRQGRAGELFF. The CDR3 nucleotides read TGCAGTGCTAGAAGGCAGGGACGGGCCGGGGAGCTGTTTTTT.

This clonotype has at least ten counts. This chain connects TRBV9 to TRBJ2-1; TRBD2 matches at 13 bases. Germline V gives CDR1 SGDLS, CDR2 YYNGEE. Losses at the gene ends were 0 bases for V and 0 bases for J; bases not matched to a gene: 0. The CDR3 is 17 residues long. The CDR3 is CASSVGLAGGSYNEQFF. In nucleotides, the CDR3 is TGTGCCAGCAGCGTAGGACTAGCGGGGGGCTCCTACAATGAGCAGTTCTTC.

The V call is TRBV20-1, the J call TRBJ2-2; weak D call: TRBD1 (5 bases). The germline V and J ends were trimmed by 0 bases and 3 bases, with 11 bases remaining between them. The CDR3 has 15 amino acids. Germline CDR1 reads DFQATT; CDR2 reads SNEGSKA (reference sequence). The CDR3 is CSARDGSRDTGELFF. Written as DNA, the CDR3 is TGCAGTGCTAGAGATGGTAGCAGGGACACCGGGGAGCTGTTTTTT.

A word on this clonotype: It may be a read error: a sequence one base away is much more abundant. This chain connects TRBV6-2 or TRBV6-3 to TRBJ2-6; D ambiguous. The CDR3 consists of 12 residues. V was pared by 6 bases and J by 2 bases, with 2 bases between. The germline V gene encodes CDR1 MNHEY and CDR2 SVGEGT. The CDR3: CASRTGANVLTF. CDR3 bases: TGTGCCAGCAGAACTGGGGCCAACGTCCTGACTTTC.

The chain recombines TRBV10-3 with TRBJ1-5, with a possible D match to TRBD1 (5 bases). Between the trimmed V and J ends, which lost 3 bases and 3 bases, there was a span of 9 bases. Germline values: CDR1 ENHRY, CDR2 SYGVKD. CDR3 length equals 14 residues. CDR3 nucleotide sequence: TGTGCCATCAGTGACGGGGGGAACAATCAGCCCCAGCATTTT. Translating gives CAISDGGNNQPQHF.

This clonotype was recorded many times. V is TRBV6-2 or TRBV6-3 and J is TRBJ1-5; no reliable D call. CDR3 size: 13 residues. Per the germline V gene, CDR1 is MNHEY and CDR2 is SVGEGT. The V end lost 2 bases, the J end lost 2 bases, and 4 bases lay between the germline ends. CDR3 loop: CASSYGGNQPQHF. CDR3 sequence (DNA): TGTGCCAGCAGTTACGGGGGCAATCAGCCCCAGCATTTT.

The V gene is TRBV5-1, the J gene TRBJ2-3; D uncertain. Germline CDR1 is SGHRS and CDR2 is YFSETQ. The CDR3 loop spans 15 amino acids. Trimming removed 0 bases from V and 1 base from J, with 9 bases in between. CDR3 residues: CASSLGPGRTDTQYF. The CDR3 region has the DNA TGCGCCAGCAGCTTGGGGCCAGGTCGCACAGATACGCAGTATTTT.

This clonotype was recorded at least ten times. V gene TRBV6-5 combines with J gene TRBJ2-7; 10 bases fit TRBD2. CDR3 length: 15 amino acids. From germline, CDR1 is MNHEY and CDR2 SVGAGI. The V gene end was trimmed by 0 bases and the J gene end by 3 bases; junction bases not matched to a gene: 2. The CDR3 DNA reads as TGTGCCAGCAGTTACTCGTCTAGCGGGAGCTACGAGCAGTACTTC. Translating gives CASSYSSSGSYEQYF.

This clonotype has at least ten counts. CDR3 nucleotide sequence: TGTGCCAGCAGCTTAGGAGGCCAGTACGAGCAGTACTTC. Its protein product is CASSLGGQYEQYF. The gene calls are TRBV7-3 and TRBJ2-7, with D possibly matching TRBD2 (5 bases). Trimming left V 2 bases short and J 4 bases short, with 9 bases between. There are 13 residues in the CDR3. Germline CDR1 reads SGHTA; CDR2 reads FQGTGA.

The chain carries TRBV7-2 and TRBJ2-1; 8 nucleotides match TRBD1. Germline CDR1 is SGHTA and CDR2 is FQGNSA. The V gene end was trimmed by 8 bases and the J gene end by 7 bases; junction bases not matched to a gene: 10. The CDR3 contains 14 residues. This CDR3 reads CASSEGRGRNEQFF. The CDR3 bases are TGTGCCAGCTCAGAGGGCAGGGGGCGAAATGAGCAGTTCTTC.

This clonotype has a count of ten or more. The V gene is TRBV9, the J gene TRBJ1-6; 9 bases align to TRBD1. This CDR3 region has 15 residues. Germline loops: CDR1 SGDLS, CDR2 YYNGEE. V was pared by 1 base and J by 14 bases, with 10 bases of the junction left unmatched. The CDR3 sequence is CASSVTGTGPSTLHF. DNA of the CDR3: TGTGCCAGCAGCGTAACAGGGACAGGGCCGAGCACCCTCCACTTT.

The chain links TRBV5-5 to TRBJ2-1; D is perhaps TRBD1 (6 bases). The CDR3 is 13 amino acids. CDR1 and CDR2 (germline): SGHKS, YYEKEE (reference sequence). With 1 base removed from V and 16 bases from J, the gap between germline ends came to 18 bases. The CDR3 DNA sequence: TGTGCCAGCAGCTTGTCCCTCAGGGGATGGAAATTCTTC. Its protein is CASSLSLRGWKFF.

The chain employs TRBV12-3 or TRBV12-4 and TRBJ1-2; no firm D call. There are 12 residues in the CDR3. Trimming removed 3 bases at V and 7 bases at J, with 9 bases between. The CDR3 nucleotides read TGTGCCAGCAGTTTCCCCCAAGGTGGCTACACCTTC. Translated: CASSFPQGGYTF.

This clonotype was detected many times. The CDR3 bases are TGCGCCAGCGGTCAGGGATCCTCGGGCCCTAATGAAAAACTGTTTTTT. Protein: CASGQGSSGPNEKLFF. V gene TRBV5-1 combines with J gene TRBJ1-4, with D perhaps matching TRBD1 (5 bases). Germline CDR1 and CDR2: SGHRS and YFSETQ. The V end lost 7 bases, the J end lost 3 bases, and 19 bases lay between the germline ends. The CDR3 covers 16 residues.

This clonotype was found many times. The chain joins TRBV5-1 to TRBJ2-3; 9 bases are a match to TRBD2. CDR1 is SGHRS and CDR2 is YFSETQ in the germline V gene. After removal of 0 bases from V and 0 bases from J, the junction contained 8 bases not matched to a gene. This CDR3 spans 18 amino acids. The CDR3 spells CASSLGPSGKRSTDTQYF. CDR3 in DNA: TGCGCCAGCAGCTTGGGGCCTAGCGGGAAAAGAAGCACAGATACGCAGTATTTT.